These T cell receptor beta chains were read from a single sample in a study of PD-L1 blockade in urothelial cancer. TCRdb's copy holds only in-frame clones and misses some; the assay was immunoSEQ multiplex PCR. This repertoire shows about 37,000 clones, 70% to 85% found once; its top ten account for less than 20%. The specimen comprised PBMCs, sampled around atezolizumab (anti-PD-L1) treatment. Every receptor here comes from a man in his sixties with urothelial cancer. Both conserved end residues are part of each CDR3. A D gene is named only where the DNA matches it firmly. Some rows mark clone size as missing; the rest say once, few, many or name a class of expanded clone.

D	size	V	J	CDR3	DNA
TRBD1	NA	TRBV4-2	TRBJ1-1	CASSQDKPADRDFEDTEAFF	TGTGCCAGCAGCCAAGACAAACCAGCGGACAGGGATTTTGAGGACACTGAAGCTTTCTTT
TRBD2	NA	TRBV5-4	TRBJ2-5	CASSLGLAGFETQYF	TGTGCCAGCAGCTTGGGACTAGCGGGGTTCGAGACCCAGTACTTC
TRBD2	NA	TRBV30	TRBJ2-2	CAWSELAGNTGELFF	TGTGCCTGGAGTGAGCTAGCGGGAAACACCGGGGAGCTGTTTTTT
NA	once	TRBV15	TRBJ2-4	CATSRTVGNIQYF	TGTGCCACCAGCAGGACAGTTGGAAACATTCAGTACTTC
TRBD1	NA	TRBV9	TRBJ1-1	CASSARTGANTEAFF	TGTGCCAGCAGCGCAAGGACAGGGGCGAACACTGAAGCTTTCTTT
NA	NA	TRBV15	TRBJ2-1	CATSSQGEQFF	TGTGCCACCAGCAGCCAGGGGGAGCAGTTCTTC
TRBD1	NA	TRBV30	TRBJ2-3	CAWSARDRVADTQYF	TGTGCCTGGAGTGCCCGGGACAGGGTGGCAGATACGCAGTATTTT
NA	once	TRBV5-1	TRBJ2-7	CASSLLPGTYEQYF	TGCGCCAGCAGCTTGTTACCAGGAACCTACGAGCAGTACTTC
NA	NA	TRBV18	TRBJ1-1	CASSQDGELNTEAFF	TGTGCCAGCTCACAAGACGGAGAATTGAACACTGAAGCTTTCTTT
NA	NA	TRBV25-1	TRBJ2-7	CASSEYRDTNEQYF	TGTGCCAGCAGTGAATATAGGGACACAAACGAGCAGTACTTC
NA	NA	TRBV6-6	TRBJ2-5	CASSYLETQYF	TGTGCCAGCAGTTACCTGGAGACCCAGTACTTC
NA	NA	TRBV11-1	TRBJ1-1	CASSTREATEAFF	TGTGCCAGCAGCACCCGTGAGGCCACTGAAGCTTTCTTT
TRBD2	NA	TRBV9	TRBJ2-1	CASSPRKSGGSYNEQFF	TGTGCCAGCAGCCCAAGAAAAAGCGGGGGTTCCTACAATGAGCAGTTCTTC
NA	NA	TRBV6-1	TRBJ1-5	CASSVRWSPQHF	TGTGCCAGCAGTGTTAGGTGGAGCCCCCAGCATTTT
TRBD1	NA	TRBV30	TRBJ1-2	CACGTGVRYGYTF	TGTGCCTGCGGGACAGGGGTCCGCTATGGCTACACCTTC
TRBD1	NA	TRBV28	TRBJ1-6	CASSFPLGQGNSPLHF	TGTGCCAGCAGTTTCCCCCTCGGACAGGGCAATTCACCCCTCCACTTT
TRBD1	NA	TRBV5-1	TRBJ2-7	CASSLGQGKDEQYF	TGCGCCAGCAGCTTGGGACAGGGGAAAGACGAGCAGTACTTC
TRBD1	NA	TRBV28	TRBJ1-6	CASRYRDRDSPLHF	TGTGCCAGCAGGTACCGGGACAGGGATTCACCCCTCCACTTT
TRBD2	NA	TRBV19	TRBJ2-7	CASSLGTSAYEQYF	TGTGCCAGTAGCTTGGGGACTAGCGCCTACGAGCAGTACTTC
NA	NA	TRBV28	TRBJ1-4	CASSLWSGRDEKLFF	TGTGCCAGCAGTTTATGGTCAGGGCGTGATGAAAAACTGTTTTTT
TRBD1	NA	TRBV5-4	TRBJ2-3	CASSGGTGWADTQYF	TGTGCCAGCAGCGGCGGGACAGGGTGGGCAGATACGCAGTATTTT
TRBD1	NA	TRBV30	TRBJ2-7	CAWRRDRVPSYEQYF	TGTGCCTGGAGACGGGACAGGGTTCCCTCCTACGAGCAGTACTTC
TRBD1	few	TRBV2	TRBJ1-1	CARGPNTEAFF	TGTGCGAGGGGGCCTAACACTGAAGCTTTCTTT
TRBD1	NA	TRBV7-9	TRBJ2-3	CASSLIPGQVTDTQYF	TGTGCCAGCAGCCTCATCCCGGGACAGGTCACAGATACGCAGTATTTT
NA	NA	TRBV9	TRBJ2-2	CASSALVGGAAGELFF	TGTGCCAGCAGCGCGCTCGTCGGGGGTGCGGCCGGGGAGCTGTTTTTT
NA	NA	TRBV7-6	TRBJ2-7	CASSFGDSANEQYF	TGTGCCAGCAGCTTTGGCGACTCGGCGAACGAGCAGTACTTC
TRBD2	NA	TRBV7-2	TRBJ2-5	CASSLGYSSGDQETQYF	TGTGCCAGCAGCTTAGGGTATTCTAGCGGGGACCAAGAGACCCAGTACTTC
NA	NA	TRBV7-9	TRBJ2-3	CASSLGHSKPDTQYF	TGTGCCAGCAGTTTGGGACACAGTAAACCAGATACGCAGTATTTT
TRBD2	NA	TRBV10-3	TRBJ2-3	CAIRPGTSGGAPDTQYF	TGTGCCATCAGACCCGGGACTAGCGGGGGGGCCCCAGATACGCAGTATTTT
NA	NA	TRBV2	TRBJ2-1	CASSSDNYNEQFF	TGTGCCAGCAGCTCGGACAACTACAATGAGCAGTTCTTC
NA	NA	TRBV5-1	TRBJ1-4	CASSLGLNEKLFF	TGCGCCAGCAGCTTGGGTCTCAATGAAAAACTGTTTTTT
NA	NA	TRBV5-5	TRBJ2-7	CASSITGITYEQYF	TGTGCCAGCAGCATAACAGGTATAACCTACGAGCAGTACTTC
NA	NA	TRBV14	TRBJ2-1	CASSQDRWQGDEQFF	TGTGCCAGCAGCCAAGATCGGTGGCAGGGCGATGAGCAGTTCTTC
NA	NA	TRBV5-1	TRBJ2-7	CASSLPVATEQYF	TGCGCCAGCAGCTTGCCGGTTGCTACGGAGCAGTACTTC
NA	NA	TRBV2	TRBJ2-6	CASDPRSSGANVLTF	TGTGCCAGCGACCCGAGGAGCTCTGGGGCCAACGTCCTGACTTTC
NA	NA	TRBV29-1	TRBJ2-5	CSARDIIQETQYF	TGCAGCGCCCGGGATATCATCCAAGAGACCCAGTACTTC
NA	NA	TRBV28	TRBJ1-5	CASRGAGNQPQHF	TGTGCCAGCCGGGGAGCTGGGAATCAGCCCCAGCATTTT
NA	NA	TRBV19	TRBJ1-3	CASTPGSLPSGNTIYF	TGTGCCAGTACCCCGGGGAGCCTCCCCTCTGGAAACACCATATATTTT
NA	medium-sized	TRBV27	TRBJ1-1	CASRDSYTEAFF	TGTGCCAGCAGGGACAGTTACACTGAAGCTTTCTTT
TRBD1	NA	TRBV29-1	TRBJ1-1	CSGKGAGEAFF	TGCAGCGGGAAGGGGGCGGGGGAAGCTTTCTTT
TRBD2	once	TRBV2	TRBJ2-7	CASSVGASGADEQYF	TGTGCCAGCAGTGTGGGGGCTAGCGGGGCTGACGAGCAGTACTTC
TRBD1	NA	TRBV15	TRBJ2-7	CATSREQGSSYEQYF	TGTGCCACCAGCAGAGAACAGGGGAGCTCCTACGAGCAGTACTTC